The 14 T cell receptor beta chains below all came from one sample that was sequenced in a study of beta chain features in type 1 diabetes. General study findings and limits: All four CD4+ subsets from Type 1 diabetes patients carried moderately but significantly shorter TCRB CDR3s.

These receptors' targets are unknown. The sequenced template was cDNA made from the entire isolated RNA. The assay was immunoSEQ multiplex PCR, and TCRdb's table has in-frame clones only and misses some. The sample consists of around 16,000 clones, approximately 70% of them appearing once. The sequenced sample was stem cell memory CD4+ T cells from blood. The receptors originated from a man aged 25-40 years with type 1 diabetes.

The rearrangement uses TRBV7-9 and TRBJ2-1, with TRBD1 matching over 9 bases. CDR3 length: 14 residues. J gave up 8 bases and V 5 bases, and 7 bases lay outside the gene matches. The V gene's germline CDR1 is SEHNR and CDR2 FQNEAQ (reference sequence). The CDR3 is CASSPTTGGDEQFF. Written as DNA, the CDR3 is TGTGCCAGCAGCCCAACGACAGGGGGAGATGAGCAGTTCTTC. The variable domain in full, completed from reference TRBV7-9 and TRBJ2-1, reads DTGVSQNPRHKITKRGQNVTFRCDPISEHNRLYWYRQTLGQGPEFLTYFQNEAQLEKSRLLSDRFSAERPKGSFSTLEIQRTEQGDSAMYLCASSPTTGGDEQFFGPGTRLTVL.

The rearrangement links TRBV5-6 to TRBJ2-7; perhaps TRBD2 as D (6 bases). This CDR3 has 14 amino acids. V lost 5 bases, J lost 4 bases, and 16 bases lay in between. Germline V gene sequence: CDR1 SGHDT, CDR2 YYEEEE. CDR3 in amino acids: CASRRRGTGYEQYF. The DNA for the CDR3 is TGTGCCAGCAGGCGCCGGGGGACCGGATACGAGCAGTACTTC.

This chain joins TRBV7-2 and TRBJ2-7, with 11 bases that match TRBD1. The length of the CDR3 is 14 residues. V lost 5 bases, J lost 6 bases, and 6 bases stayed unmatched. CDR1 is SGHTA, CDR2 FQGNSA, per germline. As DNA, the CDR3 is TGTGCCAGCAGCGTCGGGACAGGGGGTCTCGAGCAGTACTTC. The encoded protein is CASSVGTGGLEQYF.

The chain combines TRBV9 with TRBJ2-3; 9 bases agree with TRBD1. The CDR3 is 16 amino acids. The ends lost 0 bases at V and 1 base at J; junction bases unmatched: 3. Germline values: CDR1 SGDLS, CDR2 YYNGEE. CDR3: CASSVGDRVRTDTQYF. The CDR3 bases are TGTGCCAGCAGCGTAGGGGACAGGGTACGCACAGATACGCAGTATTTT.

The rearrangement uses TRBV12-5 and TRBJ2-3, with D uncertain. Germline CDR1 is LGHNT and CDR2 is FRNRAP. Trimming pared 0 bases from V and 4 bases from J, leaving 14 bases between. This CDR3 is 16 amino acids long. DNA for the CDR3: TGTGCTAGTGGTTTGGTATTGACTGCCATCCCAGATACGCAGTATTTT. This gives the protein CASGLVLTAIPDTQYF.

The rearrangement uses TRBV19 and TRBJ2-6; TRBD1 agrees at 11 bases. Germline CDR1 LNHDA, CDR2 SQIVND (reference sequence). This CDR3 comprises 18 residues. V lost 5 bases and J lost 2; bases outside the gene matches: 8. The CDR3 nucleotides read TGTGCCAGTAGTCCCTCCGGGACAGGGGGACCTGGGGCCAACGTCCTGACTTTC. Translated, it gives CASSPSGTGGPGANVLTF.

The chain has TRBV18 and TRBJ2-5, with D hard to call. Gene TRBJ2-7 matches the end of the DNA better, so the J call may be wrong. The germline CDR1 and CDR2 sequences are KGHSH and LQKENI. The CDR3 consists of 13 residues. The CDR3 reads CASSRGSFYEQYF. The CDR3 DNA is TGTGCCAGCTCACGAGGTTCTTTTTACGAGCAGTACTTC.

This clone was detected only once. The chain's CDR3 is CASSLAPAGNTDTQYF. CDR3 DNA sequence: TGTGCCAGCAGCTTGGCCCCAGCGGGGAACACAGATACGCAGTATTTT. V gene TRBV5-4 combines with J gene TRBJ2-3; 7 positions match TRBD2. This CDR3 region has 16 residues. Trimming removed 0 bases from V and 2 bases from J; junction bases left unmatched: 6. The V gene's germline CDR1 is SGHNT and CDR2 YYREEE (reference sequence).

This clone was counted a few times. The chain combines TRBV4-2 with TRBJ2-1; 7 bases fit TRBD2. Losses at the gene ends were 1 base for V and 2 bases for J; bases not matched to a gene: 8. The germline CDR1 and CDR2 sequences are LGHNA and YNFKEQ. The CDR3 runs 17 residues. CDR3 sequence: CASSQAEAGGTYNEQFF. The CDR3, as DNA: TGTGCCAGCAGCCAAGCCGAAGCCGGGGGGACCTACAATGAGCAGTTCTTC.

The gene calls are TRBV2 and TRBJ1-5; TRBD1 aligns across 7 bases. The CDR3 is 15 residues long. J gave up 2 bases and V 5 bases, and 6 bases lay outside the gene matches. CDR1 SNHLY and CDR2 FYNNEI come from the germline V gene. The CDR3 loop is CASSLSGTGNQPQHF. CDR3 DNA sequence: TGTGCCAGCAGTCTCTCCGGGACAGGCAATCAGCCCCAGCATTTT.

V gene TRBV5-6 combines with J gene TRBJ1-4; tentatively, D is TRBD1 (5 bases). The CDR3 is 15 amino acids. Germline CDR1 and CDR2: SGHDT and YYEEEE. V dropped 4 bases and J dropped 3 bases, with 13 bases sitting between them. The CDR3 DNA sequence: TGTGCCAGCAGCCCCGGAGGGGCATCTAATGAAAAACTGTTTTTT. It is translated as CASSPGGASNEKLFF.

CDR3 residues: CASSLVLAGGWQSYNEQFF. The CDR3 DNA reads as TGTGCCAGCAGCTTGGTCCTAGCGGGGGGGTGGCAATCCTACAATGAGCAGTTCTTC. The chain employs TRBV5-6 and TRBJ2-1, with 12 bases aligning to TRBD2. The V gene's germline CDR1 is SGHDT and CDR2 YYEEEE. Germline trimming cut 0 bases from V and 1 base from J; bases unmatched to any gene: 8. CDR3 length equals 19 residues.

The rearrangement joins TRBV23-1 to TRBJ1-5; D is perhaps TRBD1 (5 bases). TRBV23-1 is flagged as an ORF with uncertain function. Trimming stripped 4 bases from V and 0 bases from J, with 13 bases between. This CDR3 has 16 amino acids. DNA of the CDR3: TGCGCCAGCAGTCCCCTGGGGAGGGGTAGCAATCAGCCCCAGCATTTT. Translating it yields CASSPLGRGSNQPQHF.

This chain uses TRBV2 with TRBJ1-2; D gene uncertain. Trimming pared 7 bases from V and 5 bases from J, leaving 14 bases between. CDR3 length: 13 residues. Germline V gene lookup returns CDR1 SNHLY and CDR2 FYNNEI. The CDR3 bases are TGTGCCAGCACCCCGGATAGCCGGTATGGCTACACCTTC. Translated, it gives CASTPDSRYGYTF.